The 2 T cell receptor beta chains presented below share a single source sample, sequenced in a study of T cell changes during pregnancy in multiple sclerosis. Using immunoSEQ multiplex PCR, the repertoire was profiled, and TCRdb retains in-frame clones only, with some absent. The sample has just under 65,000 clones, around 96% seen once; the top ten hold around 2.5%. Sequencing was performed on CD8+ T cells from peripheral blood mononuclear cells, taken after pregnancy. These receptors were taken from a female donor with multiple sclerosis, enrolled in a pregnancy study.

V is TRBV25-1 and J is TRBJ1-1, with D uncertain. V lost 0 bases and J lost 0, with 8 bases in between. The CDR3 runs 15 residues. Germline values: CDR1 MGHDK, CDR2 SYGVNS. CDR3 nucleotide sequence: TGTGCCAGCAGTGAATATGCGGGTTTGAACACTGAAGCTTTCTTT. It yields the protein CASSEYAGLNTEAFF.

The chain recombines TRBV7-6 with TRBJ1-2, with D possibly being TRBD1 (6 bases). CDR1 SGHVS and CDR2 FNYEAQ come from the germline V gene. CDR3 size: 16 residues. V was cut by 1 base and J by 8 bases, with 20 bases left in between. CDR3 in amino acids: CASSLGGGPAASGYTF. For the CDR3, the DNA is TGTGCCAGCAGCTTAGGGGGGGGGCCCGCCGCTTCGGGCTACACCTTC. Full variable domain (rest looked up from reference TRBV7-6 and TRBJ1-2): GAGVSQSPRYKVTKRGQDVALRCDPISGHVSLYWYRQALGQGPEFLTYFNYEAQQDKSGLPNDRFSAERPEGSISTLTIQRTEQRDSAMYRCASSLGGGPAASGYTFGSGTRLTVV.